This T cell receptor (beta chain) stems from a study of OX40 agonist ivuxolimab in advanced cancers. Study at large: Dosing consisted of intravenous ivuxolimab at 0.01 to 10 mg/kg every 2 weeks. Points from the study as a whole: Doses of 0.1 to 3.0 mg/kg were accompanied by clonal expansion of CD4+ and CD8+ blood T cells by week 6.

Profiled with immunoSEQ multiplex PCR; TCRdb holds only in-frame clones, not every one. The repertoire holds tens of thousands of clones, with 70% to 90% as singletons. With regard to this clone: The target antigen is unknown.

Trimming pared 4 bases from V and 4 bases from J, leaving 11 bases between. This CDR3 comprises 14 residues. CDR1 is LGHNA and CDR2 is YSLEER in the germline V gene. The genes are TRBV4-3 and TRBJ1-3, with a tentative D call TRBD1 (5 bases). The source material was CD4+ or CD8+ T cells sorted from blood, sampled in a trial of the OX40 agonist ivuxolimab. The TCR sequence derives from an adult with an advanced solid tumor such as melanoma, head and neck, liver or kidney cancer. This CDR3 reads CASSPKRDGNTIYF. In DNA, the CDR3 is TGCGCCAGCAGCCCCAAAAGGGACGGAAACACCATATATTTT.